The entry that follows covers one T cell receptor beta chain sequence. Antigen: not known. These data originate in a study of CD8 T cells in ankylosing spondylitis. TCRdb itself ran the 5' RACE reads through MiXCR, one entry per CDR3 protein. The sample consists of 310,000 or so distinct CDR3 sequences, 20% of them appearing once. Points from the study as a whole: Significant enrichment of disease-linked clones was reported in matched ankylosing spondylitis synovial fluid. What appeared characteristic of ankylosing spondylitis blood was a TCR beta motif of fewer than ten highly homologous variants.

The CDR3 is made up of 17 amino acids. Losses at the gene ends were 0 bases for V and 4 bases for J; bases not matched to a gene: 8. The germline V gene has CDR1 MNHEY and CDR2 SVGAGI. What was sequenced was blood, either unsorted or a sorted T cell fraction (not recorded which). This receptor was obtained from a male donor with ankylosing spondylitis or in good health (not recorded which). This sequence joins TRBV6-5 and TRBJ2-2; TRBD1 aligns across 7 bases. DNA for the CDR3: TGTGCCAGCAGTTACTCCGCCGGGACAGTGTTCACCGGGGAGCTGTTTTTT. This gives the protein CASSYSAGTVFTGELFF.